This T cell receptor (beta chain) was sequenced for a study of radiation and T cells in renal cell carcinoma. The sample's time point: blood 4 weeks post-SBRT, at nephrectomy. Treatment of the sample: 15 Gy SBRT to primary tumor, nephrectomy 4 weeks later. Nephrectomy followed 15 Gy stereotactic body radiation by 4 weeks. Method: immunoSEQ multiplex PCR; TCRdb's copy keeps in-frame clones and lacks some. Here the sample spans about 170,000 clones, about 87% being singletons. Specimen: blood, collected from a patient whose treatment included radiotherapy and nephrectomy. This receptor was obtained from a woman between 45 and 65 years old with renal cell carcinoma.

CDR3: CASKPDGGRNAGELFF. The CDR3 nucleotides are TGTGCCAGCAAACCTGATGGGGGCCGGAATGCCGGGGAGCTGTTTTTT. The chain combines TRBV13 with TRBJ2-2; weak D call: TRBD1 (6 bases). In germline, CDR1 is PRHDT, CDR2 FYEKMQ (reference sequence). V lost 7 bases, J lost 6 bases, and 21 bases lay in between. The CDR3 is made up of 16 amino acids.